What follows are 32 T cell receptor beta chains derived from one specimen sequenced in a study of cytomegalovirus exposure and HLA in healthy donors. The assay was immunoSEQ multiplex PCR, and TCRdb's table has in-frame clones only and misses some. The sample yields 200,000 to 250,000 clones, approximately 90% seen once. Source material: PBMCs. The receptors were gathered from a woman between 18 and 29 years old in good health and CMV-seronegative.

The chain combines TRBV5-8 with TRBJ1-1; 7 bases align to TRBD1. Trimming at V came to 5 bases and at J to 1 base, leaving 8 bases not matched to a gene. Germline-derived CDR1 and CDR2 are SGHTS and YDEGEE. The CDR3 runs 15 residues. Written as DNA, the CDR3 is TGTGCCAGCAGTCACCGGGACAGAGGGAACACTGAAGCTTTCTTT. It specifies CASSHRDRGNTEAFF.

The chain recombines TRBV30 with TRBJ2-1, with TRBD2 identical over 15 bases. V shed 1 base, J shed 8 bases, and the junction held 6 bases outside the gene matches. Germline lookup yields CDR1 GTSNPN and CDR2 SVGIG (reference sequence). This CDR3 region has 16 residues. This chain's CDR3 is CAWSEDGLAGGDEQFF. CDR3 in DNA: TGTGCCTGGAGTGAAGATGGACTAGCGGGAGGGGATGAGCAGTTCTTC. The full variable domain, completed using reference TRBV30 and TRBJ2-1, is SQTIHQWPATLVQPVGSPLSLECTVEGTSNPNLYWYRQAAGRGLQLLFYSVGIGQISSEVPQNLSASRPQDRQFILSSKKLLLSDSGFYLCAWSEDGLAGGDEQFFGPGTRLTVL.

V usage is TRBV30 and J usage is TRBJ1-1; no clear D. Germline V gene data show CDR1 as GTSNPN and CDR2 as SVGIG (reference sequence). With 2 bases removed from V and 10 bases from J, the gap between germline ends came to 8 bases. The CDR3 is made up of 10 amino acids. In DNA, the CDR3 is TGTGCCTGGAGTAGAACGAGAGCTTTCTTT. It codes for CAWSRTRAFF.

The DNA of the CDR3 is TGTGCCAGCAGCTTAAGTATGGCGGGTAACAATGAGCAGTTCTTC. Its translation: CASSLSMAGNNEQFF. The chain joins TRBV7-8 to TRBJ2-1; D may be TRBD2 (5 bases). Germline CDR1 reads SGHVS; CDR2 reads FQNEAQ. This CDR3 region has 15 residues. Trimming pared 2 bases from V and 5 bases from J, leaving 13 bases between.

This chain uses TRBV9 with TRBJ2-1; 7 bases match TRBD2. With 0 bases clipped from V and 5 bases from J, the junction kept 11 bases outside the gene matches. The CDR3 length is 17 residues. Per germline, CDR1 SGDLS and CDR2 YYNGEE. CDR3 residues: CASSVALRDYGHNEQFF. The DNA of the CDR3 is TGTGCCAGCAGCGTAGCTTTGAGGGACTATGGGCACAATGAGCAGTTCTTC.

With regard to this clone: Other DNA sequences in the same sample also yield this CDR3. The chain uses TRBV5-1 and TRBJ2-7; no clear D. This CDR3 contains 13 residues. The V end was cut by 1 base, the J end by 3 bases, with 8 bases between. Germline CDR1 reads SGHRS; CDR2 reads YFSETQ. This chain's CDR3 is CASSLSAGYEQYF. The CDR3 DNA reads as TGCGCCAGCAGCTTGTCGGCAGGCTACGAGCAGTACTTC.

The chain employs TRBV30 and TRBJ1-2; 8 bases align to TRBD1. In germline, CDR1 is GTSNPN, CDR2 SVGIG (reference sequence). This CDR3 has 12 amino acids. Germline trimming cut 6 bases from V and 7 bases from J; bases unmatched to any gene: 7. The CDR3 DNA is TGTGCCTGCGATATCGGACAGGGTGGCTACACCTTC. It yields the protein CACDIGQGGYTF.

The rearrangement uses TRBV19 and TRBJ2-7, with D possibly being TRBD2 (6 bases). The CDR3 extends over 15 amino acids. The V gene's germline CDR1 is LNHDA and CDR2 SQIVND (reference sequence). The V and J ends lost 3 bases and 0 bases respectively, with 12 bases between them. CDR3 loop: CASSIGGSPSYEQYF. In DNA form, the CDR3 reads TGTGCCAGTAGTATTGGGGGGTCTCCCTCCTACGAGCAGTACTTC.

This clone was seen a single time. The chain has TRBV28 and TRBJ1-1, with TRBD1 matching 9 bases. There are 16 residues in the CDR3. V shed 7 bases, J shed 1 base, and the junction held 10 bases outside the gene matches. Germline assignment: CDR1 MDHEN and CDR2 SYDVKM. This chain's CDR3 is CASNSLGTGTNTEAFF. The CDR3 nucleotides are TGTGCCAGCAACTCCTTAGGGACAGGGACGAACACTGAAGCTTTCTTT.

This rearrangement joins TRBV4-2 to TRBJ1-5; no definite D call. The CDR3 has 15 residues. Germline CDR1 is LGHNA and CDR2 is YNFKEQ. Trimming stripped 1 base from V and 3 bases from J, with 10 bases between. CDR3 loop: CASSQVLRDNQPQHF. CDR3 in DNA: TGTGCCAGCAGCCAAGTATTACGGGACAATCAGCCCCAGCATTTT.

This chain connects TRBV10-3 to TRBJ2-7; D is undetermined. V was clipped by 5 bases and J by 1 base, with 3 bases between them. The CDR3 loop spans 11 amino acids. The germline V gene has CDR1 ENHRY and CDR2 SYGVKD. CDR3 sequence reads: CAISSSYEQYF. In nucleotides, the CDR3 is TGTGCCATCAGTTCGTCCTACGAGCAGTACTTC.

V is TRBV7-3 and J is TRBJ2-1; TRBD2 matches at 9 bases. CDR3 size: 14 residues. V shed 1 base and J 9 bases; nucleotides not matched to a gene: 4. Germline V lookup: CDR1 SGHTA, CDR2 FQGTGA. The CDR3 sequence is CASSLSGRAREQFF. CDR3 nucleotide sequence: TGTGCCAGCAGCTTAAGCGGGAGGGCCCGTGAGCAGTTCTTC.

This sequence joins TRBV4-1 and TRBJ2-7; 7 bases agree with TRBD2. The CDR3 totals 15 residues. Germline V gives CDR1 MGHRA, CDR2 YSYEKL. J was trimmed by 4 bases and V by 1 base; bases with no gene match: 7. The CDR3 loop is CASSQVSGTLYEQYF. The CDR3 bases are TGCGCCAGCAGCCAAGTCAGCGGGACCCTTTACGAGCAGTACTTC.

CDR3 nucleotide sequence: TGCAGCGTTGGCCGGGACACCCTCTCCGAGCAGTACTTC. Protein: CSVGRDTLSEQYF. J is TRBJ2-7 and V is TRBV29-1; weak D call: TRBD1 (6 bases). The CDR3 sequence is 13 residues long. The germline CDR1 and CDR2 sequences are SQVTM and ANQGSEA. Trimming took off 4 bases at V and 6 bases at J, with 16 bases between the two ends.

The chain uses TRBV27 and TRBJ1-4; 9 nucleotides match TRBD1. CDR1 is MNHEY and CDR2 is SMNVEV in the germline V gene (reference sequence). V dropped 2 bases and J dropped 6; count of bases not matched to a gene: 1. The CDR3 loop spans 14 amino acids. CDR3 amino acids: CASSLGTGYEKLFF. CDR3 DNA: TGTGCCAGCAGTTTAGGGACAGGGTATGAAAAACTGTTTTTT. The variable domain in full, completed from reference TRBV27 and TRBJ1-4, reads EAQVTQNPRYLITVTGKKLTVTCSQNMNHEYMSWYRQDPGLGLRQIYYSMNVEVTDKGDVPEGYKVSRKEKRNFPLILESPSPNQTSLYFCASSLGTGYEKLFFGSGTQLSVL.

This chain joins TRBV5-5 and TRBJ2-7; 10 nucleotides align to TRBD2. The V and J ends lost 3 bases and 5 bases, in that order; junction bases with no gene match: 11. From germline, CDR1 is SGHKS and CDR2 YYEKEE (reference sequence). The CDR3 length is 16 residues. Here the CDR3 reads CASSSRQTGLADEQYF. CDR3 sequence (DNA): TGTGCCAGCAGCTCCCGACAGACAGGACTAGCGGACGAGCAGTACTTC.

This clone was counted between two and nine times. At the DNA level, this CDR3 is encoded by other sequences in the same sample as well. The genes are TRBV18 and TRBJ2-7; D gene unclear. CDR3 length equals 12 residues. Germline V CDR1 and CDR2: KGHSH, LQKENI. Trimming shortened V by 6 bases and J by 3 bases, and 9 bases separated the two germline ends. The CDR3 here is CASSPSSYEQYF. In DNA form, the CDR3 reads TGTGCCAGCTCCCCTTCCAGCTACGAGCAGTACTTC.

The V and J genes are TRBV29-1 and TRBJ2-1; weak D call: TRBD1 (6 bases). The CDR3 is made up of 16 amino acids. Trimming removed 4 bases at V and 6 bases at J, with 22 bases between. Germline CDR1 is SQVTM and CDR2 is ANQGSEA. The CDR3, as DNA: TGCAGCGTTGGACACGACAGGTGGGCTAGTTCCAATGAGCAGTTCTTC. Its translation: CSVGHDRWASSNEQFF.

This chain connects TRBV19 to TRBJ2-6, with 7 nucleotides matching TRBD1. Germline V gene data show CDR1 as LNHDA and CDR2 as SQIVND (reference sequence). V was pared by 6 bases and J by 8 bases, with 7 bases of the junction left unmatched. The CDR3 spans 14 residues. The CDR3 DNA reads as TGTGCCAGTAGCGCTAACAGGGGTTCCAACGTCCTGACTTTC. This sequence encodes CASSANRGSNVLTF.

The rearrangement joins TRBV19 to TRBJ2-6; D is perhaps TRBD1 (5 bases). The CDR3 is 17 amino acids. Germline V gene sequence: CDR1 LNHDA, CDR2 SQIVND (reference sequence). The V end lost 0 bases, the J end lost 2 bases, and 11 bases lay between the germline ends. The CDR3 spells CASSIDLWGPGANVLTF. The CDR3 DNA reads as TGTGCCAGTAGTATAGATTTATGGGGCCCTGGGGCCAACGTCCTGACTTTC. The full variable domain, rest sourced from reference TRBV19 and TRBJ2-6, is DGGITQSPKYLFRKEGQNVTLSCEQNLNHDAMYWYRQDPGQGLRLIYYSQIVNDFQKGDIAEGYSVSREKKESFPLTVTSAQKNPTAFYLCASSIDLWGPGANVLTFGAGSRLTVL.

The rearrangement uses TRBV19 and TRBJ1-5; D is undetermined. Germline CDR1 is LNHDA and CDR2 is SQIVND (reference sequence). With 6 bases removed from V and 0 bases from J, the gap between germline ends came to 9 bases. This CDR3 has 14 amino acids. The CDR3 nucleotides are TGTGCCAGTAGATGGGCAGCTAGCAATCAGCCCCAGCATTTT. This encodes CASRWAASNQPQHF.

This chain links TRBV19 with TRBJ1-5, with TRBD1 identical over 8 bases. Germline V CDR1 and CDR2: LNHDA, SQIVND (reference sequence). Trimming cost V 8 bases and J 4 bases; bases outside gene matches: 7. The CDR3 length is 14 residues. DNA for the CDR3: TGTGCCAGTTGTCTGGGACAGGTAAATCAGCCCCAGCATTTT. Amino acids: CASCLGQVNQPQHF.

CDR3 sequence (DNA): TGTGCCAGCTCCCTTAAAGGGGGCGTTCCCACAGAGGGCTACACCTTC. Protein sequence: CASSLKGGVPTEGYTF. The V and J genes are TRBV18 and TRBJ1-2; 7 bases line up with TRBD1. After removal of 6 bases from V and 8 bases from J, the junction contained 18 bases not matched to a gene. The CDR3 runs to 16 residues. CDR1 KGHSH and CDR2 LQKENI come from the germline V gene.

This clone was seen a handful of times. The V and J genes are TRBV27 and TRBJ2-7, with TRBD2 identical over 9 bases. Trimming removed 8 bases from V and 4 bases from J; junction bases left unmatched: 3. CDR3 length: 12 residues. CDR1 and CDR2 from the germline V gene are MNHEY and SMNVEV (reference sequence). CDR3 sequence (DNA): TGTGCCAGCCGACTAGCGGCATACGAGCAGTACTTC. It codes for CASRLAAYEQYF.

This clone was seen once. The chain is built from TRBV15 and TRBJ1-2; 7 bases map to TRBD1. This CDR3 contains 15 residues. After removal of 0 bases from V and 6 bases from J, the junction contained 7 bases not matched to a gene. Looked up from germline, CDR1 is LNHNV and CDR2 is YYDKDF (reference sequence). CDR3 nucleotides: TGTGCCACCAGCAGAGATCAGGGGGTTTCGGATGGCTACACCTTC. Its translation: CATSRDQGVSDGYTF.

The chain uses TRBV7-2 and TRBJ1-5; no clear D gene. This CDR3 has 15 amino acids. Germline V CDR1 and CDR2: SGHTA, FQGNSA. With 2 bases removed from V and 4 bases from J, the gap between germline ends came to 12 bases. CDR3 in DNA: TGTGCCAGCAGCTTATTCGGCAGGATGAATCAGCCCCAGCATTTT. It yields the protein CASSLFGRMNQPQHF.

The chain joins TRBV6-5 to TRBJ2-3, with 7 bases that match TRBD2. CDR1 is MNHEY and CDR2 is SVGAGI in the germline V gene. CDR3 size: 14 residues. Germline trimming cut 4 bases from V and 4 bases from J; bases unmatched to any gene: 5. DNA for the CDR3: TGTGCCAGCAGTTCATCGACTAGCCCAGATACGCAGTATTTT. It translates to CASSSSTSPDTQYF.

This chain links TRBV18 with TRBJ1-5, with 7 positions matching TRBD1. The CDR3 is 15 residues long. Losses at the gene ends were 6 bases for V and 4 bases for J; bases not matched to a gene: 9. Looked up from germline, CDR1 is KGHSH and CDR2 is LQKENI. This CDR3 is CASSQASGGNQPQHF. CDR3 sequence (DNA): TGTGCCAGCTCCCAGGCTTCAGGGGGAAATCAGCCCCAGCATTTT.

The chain combines TRBV19 with TRBJ1-4, with D unclear. Germline lookup yields CDR1 LNHDA and CDR2 SQIVND (reference sequence). Trimming took off 3 bases at V and 5 bases at J, with 7 bases between the two ends. CDR3 length: 13 amino acids. DNA of the CDR3: TGTGCCAGTAGTATTGCGGGGAATGAAAAACTGTTTTTT. This codes for CASSIAGNEKLFF.

J is TRBJ2-1 and V is TRBV28, with D maybe TRBD1 (5 bases). The CDR3 is 16 residues long. V dropped 5 bases and J dropped 3 bases, with 17 bases sitting between them. Looked up from germline, CDR1 is MDHEN and CDR2 is SYDVKM. The DNA for the CDR3 is TGTGCCAGCAGTACCACCAGGGAAACTATCTACAATGAGCAGTTCTTC. Translating it yields CASSTTRETIYNEQFF.

CDR3 nucleotide sequence: TGTGCCAGCAGCCGCCCGAGTAGAGGGTGGGATCAGCCCCAGCATTTT. Amino acid sequence: CASSRPSRGWDQPQHF. This chain links TRBV7-9 with TRBJ1-5; D gene unclear. V lost 5 bases to trimming and J lost 5 bases, with 19 bases between them. The CDR3 has 16 residues. CDR1 and CDR2 (germline): SEHNR, FQNEAQ (reference sequence).

J is TRBJ2-6 and V is TRBV4-2; D remains unclear. The V end was cut by 6 bases, the J end by 0 bases, with 9 bases between. The CDR3 totals 15 residues. The V gene's germline CDR1 is LGHNA and CDR2 YNFKEQ. The CDR3 region has the DNA TGTGCCAGCAGTCGGTCTCACTCTGGGGCCAACGTCCTGACTTTC. This codes for CASSRSHSGANVLTF.